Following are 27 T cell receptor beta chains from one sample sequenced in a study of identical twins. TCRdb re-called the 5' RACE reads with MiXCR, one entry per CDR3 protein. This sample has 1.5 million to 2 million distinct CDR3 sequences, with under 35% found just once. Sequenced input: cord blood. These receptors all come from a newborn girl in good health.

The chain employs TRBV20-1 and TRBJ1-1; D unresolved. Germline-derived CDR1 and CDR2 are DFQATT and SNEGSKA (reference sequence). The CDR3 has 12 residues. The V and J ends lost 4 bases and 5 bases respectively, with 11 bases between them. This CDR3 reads CSAKRSGTEAFF. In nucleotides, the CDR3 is TGCAGTGCTAAAAGGTCGGGTACTGAAGCTTTCTTT.

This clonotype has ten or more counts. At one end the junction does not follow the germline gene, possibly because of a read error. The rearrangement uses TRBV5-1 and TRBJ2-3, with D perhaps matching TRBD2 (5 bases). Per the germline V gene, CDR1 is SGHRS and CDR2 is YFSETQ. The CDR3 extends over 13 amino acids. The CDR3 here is CASSLARTDTQYF. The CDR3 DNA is TGTGCCAGCAGCTTAGCGCGGACAGATACGCAGTATTTT.

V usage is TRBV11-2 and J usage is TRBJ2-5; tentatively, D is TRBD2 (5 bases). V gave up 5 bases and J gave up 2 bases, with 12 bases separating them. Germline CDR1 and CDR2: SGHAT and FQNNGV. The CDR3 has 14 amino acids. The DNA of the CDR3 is TGTGCCAGCAGCCCCCAGGACTTTCAAGAGACCCAGTACTTC. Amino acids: CASSPQDFQETQYF. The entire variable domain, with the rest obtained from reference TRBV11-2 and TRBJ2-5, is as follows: EAGVAQSPRYKIIEKRQSVAFWCNPISGHATLYWYQQILGQGPKLLIQFQNNGVVDDSQLPKDRFSAERLKGVDSTLKIQPAKLEDSAVYLCASSPQDFQETQYFGPGTRLLVL.

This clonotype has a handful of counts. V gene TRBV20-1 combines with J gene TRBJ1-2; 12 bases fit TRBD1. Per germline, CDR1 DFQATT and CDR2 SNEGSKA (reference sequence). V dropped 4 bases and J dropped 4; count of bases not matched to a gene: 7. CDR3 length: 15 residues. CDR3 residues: CSATPPGQGAYGYTF. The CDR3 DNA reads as TGCAGTGCTACCCCTCCGGGACAGGGGGCCTATGGCTACACCTTC.

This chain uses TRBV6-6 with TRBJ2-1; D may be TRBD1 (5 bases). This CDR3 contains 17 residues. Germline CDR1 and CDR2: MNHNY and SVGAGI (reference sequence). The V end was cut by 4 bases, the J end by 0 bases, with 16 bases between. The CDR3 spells CASSSRRDRISYNEQFF. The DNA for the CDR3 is TGTGCCAGCAGTTCTAGGAGAGACAGAATCTCCTACAATGAGCAGTTCTTC.

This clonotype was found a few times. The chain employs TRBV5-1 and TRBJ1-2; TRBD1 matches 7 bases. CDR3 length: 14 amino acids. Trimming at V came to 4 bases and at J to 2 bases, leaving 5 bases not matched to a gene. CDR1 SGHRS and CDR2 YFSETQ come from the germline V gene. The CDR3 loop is CASSGRQGNYGYTF. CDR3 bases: TGCGCCAGCAGCGGCAGACAGGGCAACTATGGCTACACCTTC.

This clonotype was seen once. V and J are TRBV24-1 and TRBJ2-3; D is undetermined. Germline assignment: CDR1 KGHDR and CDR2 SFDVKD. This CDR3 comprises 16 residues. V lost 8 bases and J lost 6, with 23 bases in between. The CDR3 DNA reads TGTGCCACCAATGACCCCCAAGGAAGGGTTGGCGATACGCAGTATTTT. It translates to CATNDPQGRVGDTQYF.

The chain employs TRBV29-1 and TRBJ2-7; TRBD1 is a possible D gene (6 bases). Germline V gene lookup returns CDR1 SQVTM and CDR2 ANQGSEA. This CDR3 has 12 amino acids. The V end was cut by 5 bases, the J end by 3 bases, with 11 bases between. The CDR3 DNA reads TGCAGCGTTTACTTACAGGGCTACGAGCAGTACTTC. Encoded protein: CSVYLQGYEQYF.

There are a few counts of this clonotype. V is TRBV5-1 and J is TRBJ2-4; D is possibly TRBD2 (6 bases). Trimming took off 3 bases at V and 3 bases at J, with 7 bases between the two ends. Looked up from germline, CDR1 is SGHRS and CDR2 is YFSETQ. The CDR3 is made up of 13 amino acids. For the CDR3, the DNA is TGCGCCAGCAGCTGGGACTTCAAAAACATTCAGTACTTC. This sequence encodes CASSWDFKNIQYF.

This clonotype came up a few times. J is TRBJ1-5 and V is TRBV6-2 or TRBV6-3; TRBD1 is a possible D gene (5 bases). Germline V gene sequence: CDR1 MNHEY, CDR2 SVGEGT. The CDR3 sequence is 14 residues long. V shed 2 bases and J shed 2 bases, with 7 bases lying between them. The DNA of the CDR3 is TGTGCCAGCAGTTACATGGGGGGCAATCAGCCCCAGCATTTT. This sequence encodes CASSYMGGNQPQHF.

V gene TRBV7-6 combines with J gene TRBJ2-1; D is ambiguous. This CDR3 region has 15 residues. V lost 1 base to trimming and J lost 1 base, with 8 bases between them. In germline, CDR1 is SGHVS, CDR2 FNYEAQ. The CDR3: CASSLGFLSYNEQFF. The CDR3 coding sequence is TGTGCCAGCAGCTTAGGATTTCTTTCCTACAATGAGCAGTTCTTC. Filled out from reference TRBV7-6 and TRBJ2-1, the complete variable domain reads GAGVSQSPRYKVTKRGQDVALRCDPISGHVSLYWYRQALGQGPEFLTYFNYEAQQDKSGLPNDRFSAERPEGSISTLTIQRTEQRDSAMYRCASSLGFLSYNEQFFGPGTRLTVL.

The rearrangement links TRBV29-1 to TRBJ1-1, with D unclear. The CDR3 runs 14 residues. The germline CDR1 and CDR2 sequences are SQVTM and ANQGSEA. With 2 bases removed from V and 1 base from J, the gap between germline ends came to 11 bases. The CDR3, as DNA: TGCAGCGTTGAATTTGGGCTTGGGAACACTGAAGCTTTCTTT. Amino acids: CSVEFGLGNTEAFF.

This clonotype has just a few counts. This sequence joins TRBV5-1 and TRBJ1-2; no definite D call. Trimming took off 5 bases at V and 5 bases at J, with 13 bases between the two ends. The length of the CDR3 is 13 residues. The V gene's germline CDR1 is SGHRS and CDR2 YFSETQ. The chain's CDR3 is CASRVSSPYGYTF. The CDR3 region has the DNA TGCGCCAGCAGGGTGTCGTCCCCTTATGGCTACACCTTC.

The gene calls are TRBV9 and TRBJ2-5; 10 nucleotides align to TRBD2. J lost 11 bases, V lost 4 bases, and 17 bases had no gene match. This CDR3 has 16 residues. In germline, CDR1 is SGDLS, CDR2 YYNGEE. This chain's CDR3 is CASSTRGLAGVGEQYF. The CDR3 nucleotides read TGTGCCAGCAGCACCCGAGGGCTAGCGGGAGTTGGTGAGCAGTACTTC.

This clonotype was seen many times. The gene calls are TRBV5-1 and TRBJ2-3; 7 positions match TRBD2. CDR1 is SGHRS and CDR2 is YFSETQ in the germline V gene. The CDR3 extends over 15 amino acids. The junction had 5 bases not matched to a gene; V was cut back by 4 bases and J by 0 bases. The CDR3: CASSDLAASTDTQYF. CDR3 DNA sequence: TGCGCCAGCAGCGATCTAGCGGCTAGCACAGATACGCAGTATTTT.

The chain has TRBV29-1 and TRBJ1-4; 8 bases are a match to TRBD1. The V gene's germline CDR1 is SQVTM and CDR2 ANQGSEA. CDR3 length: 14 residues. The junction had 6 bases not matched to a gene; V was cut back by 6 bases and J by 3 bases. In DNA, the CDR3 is TGCAGCGTCACAGGGGGAGCGGCTAATGAAAAACTGTTTTTT. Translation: CSVTGGAANEKLFF.

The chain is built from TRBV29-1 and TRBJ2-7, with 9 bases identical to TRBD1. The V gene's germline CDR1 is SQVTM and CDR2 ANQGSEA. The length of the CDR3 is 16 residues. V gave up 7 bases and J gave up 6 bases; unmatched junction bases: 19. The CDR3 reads CSALPGQGLRTSEQYF. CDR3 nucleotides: TGCAGCGCTCTACCGGGACAGGGACTAAGAACTAGCGAGCAGTACTTC.

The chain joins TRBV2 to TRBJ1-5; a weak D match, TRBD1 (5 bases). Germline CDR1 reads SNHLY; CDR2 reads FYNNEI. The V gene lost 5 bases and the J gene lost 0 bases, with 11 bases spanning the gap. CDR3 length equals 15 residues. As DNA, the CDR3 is TGTGCCAGCAGTCCGGGACTAAATAGCAATCAGCCCCAGCATTTT. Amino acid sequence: CASSPGLNSNQPQHF.

CDR3 sequence (DNA): TGTGCCAGCAGTGTAGAAGCTGTAAGGCACGAGCAGTACTTC. Protein product: CASSVEAVRHEQYF. The chain has TRBV2 and TRBJ2-7, with D hard to call. The ends were cut back, 4 bases at V and 5 bases at J, with 15 bases in the middle. Germline values: CDR1 SNHLY, CDR2 FYNNEI. The CDR3 consists of 14 residues.

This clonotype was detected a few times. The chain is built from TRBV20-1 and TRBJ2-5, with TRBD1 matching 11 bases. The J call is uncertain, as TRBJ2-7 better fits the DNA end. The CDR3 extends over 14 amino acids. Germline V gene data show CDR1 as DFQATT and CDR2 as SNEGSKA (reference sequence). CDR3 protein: CSARAGTGGYEQYF. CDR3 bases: TGCAGTGCTAGAGCCGGGACAGGGGGTTACGAGCAGTACTTC.

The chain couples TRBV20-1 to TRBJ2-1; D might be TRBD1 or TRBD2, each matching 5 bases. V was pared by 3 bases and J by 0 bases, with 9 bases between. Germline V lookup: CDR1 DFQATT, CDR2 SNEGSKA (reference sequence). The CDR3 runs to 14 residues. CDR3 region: CSARKGSSYNEQFF. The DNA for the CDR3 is TGCAGTGCTAGGAAGGGGAGCTCCTACAATGAGCAGTTCTTC.

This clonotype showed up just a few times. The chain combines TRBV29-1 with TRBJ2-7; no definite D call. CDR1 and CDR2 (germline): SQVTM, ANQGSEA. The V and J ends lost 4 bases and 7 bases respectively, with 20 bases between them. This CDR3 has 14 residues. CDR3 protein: CSVGHWGSLNEQYF. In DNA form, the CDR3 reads TGCAGCGTTGGGCACTGGGGAAGCCTGAATGAGCAGTACTTC.

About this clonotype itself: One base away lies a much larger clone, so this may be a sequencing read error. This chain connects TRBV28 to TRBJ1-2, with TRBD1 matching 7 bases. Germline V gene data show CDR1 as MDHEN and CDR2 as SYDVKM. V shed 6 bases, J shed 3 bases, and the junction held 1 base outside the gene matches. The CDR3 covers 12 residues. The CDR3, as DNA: TGTGCCAGCAGACAGGGGCACTATGGCTACACCTTC. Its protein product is CASRQGHYGYTF.

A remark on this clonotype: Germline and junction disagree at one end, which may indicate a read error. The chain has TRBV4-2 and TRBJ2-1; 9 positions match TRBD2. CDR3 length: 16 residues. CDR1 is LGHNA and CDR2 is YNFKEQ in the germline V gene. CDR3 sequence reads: CASSQVAGAGYNDQFF. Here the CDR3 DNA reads TGTGCCAGCAGCCAAGTAGCGGGAGCGGGCTACAATGATCAGTTCTTC.

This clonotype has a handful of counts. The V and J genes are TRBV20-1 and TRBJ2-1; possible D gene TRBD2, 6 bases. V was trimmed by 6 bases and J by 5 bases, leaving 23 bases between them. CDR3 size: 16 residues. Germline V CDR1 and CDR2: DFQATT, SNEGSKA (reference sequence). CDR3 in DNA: TGCAGTGCGAGACCACCCGGGGCTAGCGTAGACAATGAGCAGTTCTTC. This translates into CSARPPGASVDNEQFF.

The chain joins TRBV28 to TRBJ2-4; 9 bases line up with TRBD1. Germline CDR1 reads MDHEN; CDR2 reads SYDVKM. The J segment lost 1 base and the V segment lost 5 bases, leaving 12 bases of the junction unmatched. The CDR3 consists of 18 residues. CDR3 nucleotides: TGTGCCAGCAGTGAAACCCCACAGGGGGCCGTGGCCAAAAACATTCAGTACTTC. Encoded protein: CASSETPQGAVAKNIQYF.

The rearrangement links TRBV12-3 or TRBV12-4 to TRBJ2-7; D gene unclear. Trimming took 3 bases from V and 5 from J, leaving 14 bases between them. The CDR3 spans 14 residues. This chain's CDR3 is CASSFVAPFNEQYF. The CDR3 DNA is TGTGCCAGCAGTTTCGTGGCCCCATTTAACGAGCAGTACTTC.